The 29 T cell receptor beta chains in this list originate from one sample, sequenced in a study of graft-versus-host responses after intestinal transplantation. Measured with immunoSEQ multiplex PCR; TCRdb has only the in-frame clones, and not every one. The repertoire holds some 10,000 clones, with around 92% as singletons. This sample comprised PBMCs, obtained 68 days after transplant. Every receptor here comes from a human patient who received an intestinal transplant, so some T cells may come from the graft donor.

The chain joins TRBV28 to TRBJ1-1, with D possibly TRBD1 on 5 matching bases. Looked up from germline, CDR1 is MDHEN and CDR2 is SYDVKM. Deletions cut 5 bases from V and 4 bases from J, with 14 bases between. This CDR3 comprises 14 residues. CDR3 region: CASSATGYFTEAFF. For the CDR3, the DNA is TGTGCCAGCAGTGCCACAGGATATTTCACTGAAGCTTTCTTT.

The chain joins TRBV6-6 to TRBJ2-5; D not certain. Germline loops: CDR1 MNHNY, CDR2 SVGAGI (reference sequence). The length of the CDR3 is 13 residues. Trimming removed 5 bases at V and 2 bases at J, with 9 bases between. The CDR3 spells CASSPVSQETQYF. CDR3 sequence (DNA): TGTGCCAGCAGTCCTGTGTCGCAAGAGACCCAGTACTTC.

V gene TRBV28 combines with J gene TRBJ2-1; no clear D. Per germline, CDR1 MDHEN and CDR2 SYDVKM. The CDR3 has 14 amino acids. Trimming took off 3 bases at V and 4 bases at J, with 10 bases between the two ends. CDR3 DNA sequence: TGTGCCAGCAGTTTGGAAGCCGGGTACAATGAGCAGTTCTTC. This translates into CASSLEAGYNEQFF.

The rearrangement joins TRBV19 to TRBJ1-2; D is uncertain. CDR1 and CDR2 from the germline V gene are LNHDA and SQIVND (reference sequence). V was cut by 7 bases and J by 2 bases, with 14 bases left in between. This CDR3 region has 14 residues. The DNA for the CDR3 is TGTGCCAGTACCCCGCTTGGCGGCAACTATGGCTACACCTTC. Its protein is CASTPLGGNYGYTF.

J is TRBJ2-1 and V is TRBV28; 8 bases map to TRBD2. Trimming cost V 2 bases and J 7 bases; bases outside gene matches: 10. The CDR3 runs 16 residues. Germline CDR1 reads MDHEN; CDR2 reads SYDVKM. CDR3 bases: TGTGCCAGCAGTTTACAGGTCTGGCGGGGGGTAAATGAGCAGTTCTTC. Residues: CASSLQVWRGVNEQFF.

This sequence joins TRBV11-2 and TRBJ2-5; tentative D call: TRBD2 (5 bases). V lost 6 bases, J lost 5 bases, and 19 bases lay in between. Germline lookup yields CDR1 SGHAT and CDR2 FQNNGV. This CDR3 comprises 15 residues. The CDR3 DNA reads TGTGCCAGCAGATTTAGCGCAGTGTCGTGGGAGACCCAGTACTTC. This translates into CASRFSAVSWETQYF.

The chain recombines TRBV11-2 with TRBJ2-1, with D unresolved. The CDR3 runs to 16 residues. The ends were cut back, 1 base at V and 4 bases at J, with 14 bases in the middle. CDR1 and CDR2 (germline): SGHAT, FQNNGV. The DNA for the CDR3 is TGTGCCAGCAGCTTAGCCCACGGACGGGTATACAATGAGCAGTTCTTC. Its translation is CASSLAHGRVYNEQFF. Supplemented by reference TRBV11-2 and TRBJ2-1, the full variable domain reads EAGVAQSPRYKIIEKRQSVAFWCNPISGHATLYWYQQILGQGPKLLIQFQNNGVVDDSQLPKDRFSAERLKGVDSTLKIQPAKLEDSAVYLCASSLAHGRVYNEQFFGPGTRLTVL.

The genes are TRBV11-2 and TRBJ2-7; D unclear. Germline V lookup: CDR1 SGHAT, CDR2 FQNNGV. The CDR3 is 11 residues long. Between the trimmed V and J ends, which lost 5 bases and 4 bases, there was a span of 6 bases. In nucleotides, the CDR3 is TGTGCCAGCAGCGTGGCTTACGAGCAGTACTTC. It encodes CASSVAYEQYF.

The DNA of the CDR3 is TGTGCCAGCTCACAGGGGGCTAGTGGGGCCAACGTCCTGACTTTC. This encodes CASSQGASGANVLTF. V is TRBV18 and J is TRBJ2-6, with 7 bases fitting TRBD1. In germline, CDR1 is KGHSH, CDR2 LQKENI. This CDR3 region has 15 residues. The V segment lost 4 bases and the J segment 3 bases; nucleotides outside the gene matches: 3.

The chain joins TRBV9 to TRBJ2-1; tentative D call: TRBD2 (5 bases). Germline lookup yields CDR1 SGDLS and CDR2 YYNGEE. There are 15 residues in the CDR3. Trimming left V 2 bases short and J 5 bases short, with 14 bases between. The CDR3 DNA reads TGTGCCAGCAGCGTGCGTTTAGGTAGCGACAATGAGCAGTTCTTC. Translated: CASSVRLGSDNEQFF.

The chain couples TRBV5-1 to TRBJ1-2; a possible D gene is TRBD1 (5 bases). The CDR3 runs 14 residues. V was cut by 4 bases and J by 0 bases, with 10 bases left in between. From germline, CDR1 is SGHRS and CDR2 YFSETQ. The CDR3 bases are TGCGCCAGCAGCCCCGGACACTCTAACTATGGCTACACCTTC. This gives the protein CASSPGHSNYGYTF.

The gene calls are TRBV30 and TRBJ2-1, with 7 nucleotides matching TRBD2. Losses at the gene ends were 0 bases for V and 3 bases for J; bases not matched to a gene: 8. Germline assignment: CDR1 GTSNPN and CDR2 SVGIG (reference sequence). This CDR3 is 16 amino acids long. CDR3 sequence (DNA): TGTGCCTGGAGTGTACGTGGGAGGGCCCGCTACAATGAGCAGTTCTTC. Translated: CAWSVRGRARYNEQFF.

The CDR3 DNA reads as TGTGCCAGCAGCGTGAGGCGGGACAGTCTCGACGAGCAGTACTTC. As protein: CASSVRRDSLDEQYF. This chain uses TRBV5-5 with TRBJ2-7; tentatively, D is TRBD1 (7 bases). Germline values: CDR1 SGHKS, CDR2 YYEKEE (reference sequence). The CDR3 length is 15 residues. Trimming stripped 4 bases from V and 5 bases from J, with 19 bases between.

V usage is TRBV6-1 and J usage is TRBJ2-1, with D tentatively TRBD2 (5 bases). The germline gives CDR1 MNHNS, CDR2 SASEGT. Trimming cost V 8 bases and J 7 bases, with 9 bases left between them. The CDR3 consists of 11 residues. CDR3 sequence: CASVGVNEQFF. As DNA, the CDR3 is TGTGCCAGCGTGGGAGTAAATGAGCAGTTCTTC.

The CDR3 bases are TGTGCCAGCAGCGTAGTACAGGGGGATGGCTACACCTTC. This sequence encodes CASSVVQGDGYTF. The V gene is TRBV9, the J gene TRBJ1-2; 8 nucleotides match TRBD1. Losses at the gene ends were 0 bases for V and 6 bases for J; bases not matched to a gene: 1. The CDR3 has 13 amino acids. The germline V gene has CDR1 SGDLS and CDR2 YYNGEE. The entire variable domain, with the rest obtained from reference TRBV9 and TRBJ1-2, is as follows: DSGVTQTPKHLITATGQRVTLRCSPRSGDLSVYWYQQSLDQGLQFLIQYYNGEERAKGNILERFSAQQFPDLHSELNLSSLELGDSALYFCASSVVQGDGYTFGSGTRLTVV.

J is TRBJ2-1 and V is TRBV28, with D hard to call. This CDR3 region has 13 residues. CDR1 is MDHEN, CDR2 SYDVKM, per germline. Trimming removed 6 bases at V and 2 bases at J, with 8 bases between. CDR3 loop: CASSPRPYNEQFF. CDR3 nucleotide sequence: TGTGCCAGCAGCCCTAGACCCTACAATGAGCAGTTCTTC.

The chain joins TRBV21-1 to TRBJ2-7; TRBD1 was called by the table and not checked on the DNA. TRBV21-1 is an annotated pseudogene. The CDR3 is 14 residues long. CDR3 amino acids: CASSKSCSFYVQYF. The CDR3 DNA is TGTGCCAGCAGCAAGTCTTGCAGTTTTTACGTGCAGTACTTC.

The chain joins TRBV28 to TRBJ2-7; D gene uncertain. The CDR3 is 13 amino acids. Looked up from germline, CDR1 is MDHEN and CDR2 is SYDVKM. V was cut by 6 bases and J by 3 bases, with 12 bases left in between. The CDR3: CASRRPANYEQYF. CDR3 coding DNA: TGTGCCAGCAGACGACCTGCCAACTACGAGCAGTACTTC.

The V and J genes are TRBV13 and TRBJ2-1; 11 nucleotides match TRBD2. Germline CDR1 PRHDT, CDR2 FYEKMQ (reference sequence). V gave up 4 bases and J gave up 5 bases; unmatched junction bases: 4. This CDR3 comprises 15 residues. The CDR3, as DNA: TGTGCCAGCAGCTCGACTAGCGGGATTAACAATGAGCAGTTCTTC. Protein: CASSSTSGINNEQFF.

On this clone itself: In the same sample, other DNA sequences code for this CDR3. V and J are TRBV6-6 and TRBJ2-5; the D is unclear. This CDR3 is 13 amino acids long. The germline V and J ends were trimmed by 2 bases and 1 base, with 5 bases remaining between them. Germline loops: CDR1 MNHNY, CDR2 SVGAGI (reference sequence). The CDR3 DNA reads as TGTGCCAGCAGTTACCGGGCCCAAGAGACCCAGTACTTC. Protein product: CASSYRAQETQYF.

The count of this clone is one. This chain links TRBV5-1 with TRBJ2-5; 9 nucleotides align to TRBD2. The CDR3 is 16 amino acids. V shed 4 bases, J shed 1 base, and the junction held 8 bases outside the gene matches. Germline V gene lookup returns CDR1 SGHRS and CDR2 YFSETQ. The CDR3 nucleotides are TGCGCCAGCAGCCCAGGACTAGCGATCTCCCAAGAGACCCAGTACTTC. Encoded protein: CASSPGLAISQETQYF. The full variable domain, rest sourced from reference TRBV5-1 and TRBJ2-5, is KAGVTQTPRYLIKTRGQQVTLSCSPISGHRSVSWYQQTPGQGLQFLFEYFSETQRNKGNFPGRFSGRQFSNSRSEMNVSTLELGDSALYLCASSPGLAISQETQYFGPGTRLLVL.

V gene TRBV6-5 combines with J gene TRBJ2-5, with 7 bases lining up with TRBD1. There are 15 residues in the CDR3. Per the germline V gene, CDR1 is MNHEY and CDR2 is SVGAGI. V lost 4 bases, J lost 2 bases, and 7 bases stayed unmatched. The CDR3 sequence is CASSSEDRLQETQYF. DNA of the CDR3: TGTGCCAGCAGTTCGGAGGACAGGCTTCAAGAGACCCAGTACTTC.

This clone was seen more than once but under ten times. The CDR3 is CASSLALWNTEAFF. Here the CDR3 DNA reads TGTGCCAGCAGCTTGGCACTGTGGAACACTGAAGCTTTCTTT. The chain is built from TRBV5-6 and TRBJ1-1, with D unclear. The CDR3 sequence is 14 residues long. Germline V gives CDR1 SGHDT, CDR2 YYEEEE. Trimming cost V 0 bases and J 1 base, with 7 bases left between them.

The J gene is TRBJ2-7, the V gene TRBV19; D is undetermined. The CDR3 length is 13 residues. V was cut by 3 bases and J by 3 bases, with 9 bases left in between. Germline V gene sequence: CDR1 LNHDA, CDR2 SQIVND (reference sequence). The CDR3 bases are TGTGCCAGTAGTATTGGACCAGACTACGAGCAGTACTTC. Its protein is CASSIGPDYEQYF.

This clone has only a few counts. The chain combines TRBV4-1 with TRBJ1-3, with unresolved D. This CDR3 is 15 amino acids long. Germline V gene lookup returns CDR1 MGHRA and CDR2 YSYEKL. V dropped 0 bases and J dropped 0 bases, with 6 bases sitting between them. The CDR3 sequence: CASSQESLSGNTIYF. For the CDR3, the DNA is TGCGCCAGCAGCCAAGAGTCGCTCTCTGGAAACACCATATATTTT.

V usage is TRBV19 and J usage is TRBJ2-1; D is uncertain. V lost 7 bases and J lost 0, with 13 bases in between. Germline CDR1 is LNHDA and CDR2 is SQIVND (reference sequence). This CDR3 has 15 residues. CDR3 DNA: TGTGCCAGTACCGATCTTCCGACCTCCTACAATGAGCAGTTCTTC. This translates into CASTDLPTSYNEQFF.

The CDR3 protein is CASSLGPRLSSYNEQFF. The CDR3 bases are TGTGCCAGCAGCTTAGGTCCACGGCTTTCCTCCTACAATGAGCAGTTCTTC. The chain joins TRBV5-6 to TRBJ2-1; D is ambiguous. The CDR3 covers 17 residues. Trimming stripped 2 bases from V and 0 bases from J, with 15 bases between. The germline V gene encodes CDR1 SGHDT and CDR2 YYEEEE. The variable domain in full, with the rest retrieved from reference TRBV5-6 and TRBJ2-1, is DAGVTQSPTHLIKTRGQQVTLRCSPKSGHDTVSWYQQALGQGPQFIFQYYEEEERQRGNFPDRFSGHQFPNYSSELNVNALLLGDSALYLCASSLGPRLSSYNEQFFGPGTRLTVL.

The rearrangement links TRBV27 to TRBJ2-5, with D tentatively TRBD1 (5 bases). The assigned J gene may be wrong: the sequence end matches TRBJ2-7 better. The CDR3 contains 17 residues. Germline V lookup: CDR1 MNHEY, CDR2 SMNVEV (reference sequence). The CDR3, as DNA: TGTGCCAGCAGTTTAAGGGGCCGGAAACCTTTACCCTACGAGCAGTACTTC. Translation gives CASSLRGRKPLPYEQYF.

Here the CDR3 DNA reads TGCGCCAGCAGCTTGGGACTAGCGAGCTACAATGAGCAGTTCTTC. Translating gives CASSLGLASYNEQFF. The chain recombines TRBV4-3 with TRBJ2-1; 10 bases fit TRBD2. This CDR3 has 15 amino acids. J lost 3 bases, V lost 5 bases, and 4 bases had no gene match. Germline lookup yields CDR1 LGHNA and CDR2 YSLEER.